The next 27 T cell receptor beta chains were all read from a single sample in a study of T cells in Graves' hyperthyroidism and ophthalmopathy (dated by TCRdb to the late 2010s). The method behind the library was multiplex PCR. Sequenced on an Illumina HiSeq 2000. The TCR beta CDR3 regions were amplified from the RNA transcripts. A first-round RT-PCR of the TCR CDR3 used the HTBI primer set with the Qiagen OneStep RT-PCR kit. TCRdb handled the public reads itself, with Q25 trimming in fastp and clone calling in MiXCR, and kept productive beta chains. Rows with one shared CDR3 protein collapse into an entry with the most common genes and DNA. The sample has about 590,000 distinct CDR3 sequences on record, 15% to 18% of them singletons. The ten largest clones capture roughly 6.6% of the sample. What was sequenced was blood. The receptors were gathered from a woman in her thirties with Graves' hyperthyroidism.

This clonotype was counted between two and nine times. This chain connects TRBV2 to TRBJ2-1; D unresolved. V lost 6 bases to trimming and J lost 8 bases, with 20 bases between them. The CDR3 totals 15 residues. Germline values: CDR1 SNHLY, CDR2 FYNNEI. Written as DNA, the CDR3 is TGTGCCAGCAGGAGGAAGCCCCAGGAGTGGGATGAGCAGTTCTTC. Translated: CASRRKPQEWDEQFF.

This clonotype was counted only a few times. V and J are TRBV5-1 and TRBJ1-3; D is possibly TRBD1 (5 bases). Germline V gene lookup returns CDR1 SGHRS and CDR2 YFSETQ. Between the trimmed V and J ends, which lost 1 base and 0 bases, there was a span of 11 bases. This CDR3 is built from 16 residues. CDR3 bases: TGCGCCAGCAGCTTGCCCGGAGGGGCCTCTGGAAACACCATATATTTT. Protein product: CASSLPGGASGNTIYF.

This clonotype was picked up one time. A junction end diverges from the germline sequence, so it may reflect a read error. The chain employs TRBV20-1 and TRBJ2-7, with TRBD2 matching 7 bases. The length of the CDR3 is 18 residues. CDR1 is DFQATT and CDR2 is SNEGSKA in the germline V gene (reference sequence). The CDR3 DNA reads TGCAGTGCAAGAGGAGGTGAGGTGGTGGGAGGGCGTAGCTACGAGCAGTACTTC. Its protein is CSARGGEVVGGRSYEQYF.

This clonotype was observed at least ten times. This chain connects TRBV12-5 to TRBJ2-7; D gene unclear. CDR3 size: 17 residues. Trimming shortened V by 6 bases and J by 3 bases, and 24 bases separated the two germline ends. Per germline, CDR1 LGHNT and CDR2 FRNRAP. CDR3 residues: CASGHFPPDSPHYEQYF. DNA of the CDR3: TGTGCTAGTGGCCATTTCCCTCCCGACTCGCCGCACTACGAGCAGTACTTC.

This clonotype was found many times. This chain uses TRBV7-2 with TRBJ1-5; possible D gene TRBD1, 6 bases. The CDR3 has 14 residues. The germline gives CDR1 SGHTA, CDR2 FQGNSA. The V end lost 6 bases, the J end lost 6 bases, and 15 bases lay between the germline ends. The CDR3 spells CASSSTGWAQPQHF. The DNA for the CDR3 is TGTGCCAGCAGTTCCACAGGGTGGGCTCAGCCCCAGCATTTT.

In its sample, this clonotype was seen many times. This chain links TRBV20-1 with TRBJ2-3; no clear D. This CDR3 is built from 15 residues. Trimming removed 6 bases from V and 3 bases from J, with 19 bases in between. Germline lookup yields CDR1 DFQATT and CDR2 SNEGSKA (reference sequence). This chain's CDR3 is CSANRAPDVTDTQYF. As DNA, the CDR3 is TGCAGTGCGAACCGGGCCCCGGACGTGACAGATACGCAGTATTTT.

The chain employs TRBV10-3 and TRBJ2-2, with 10 nucleotides matching TRBD1. The length of the CDR3 is 14 residues. Trimming took 10 bases from V and 7 from J; bases not matched to a gene: 9. The germline gives CDR1 ENHRY, CDR2 SYGVKD. The CDR3 spells CATETGGAHGELFF. The DNA of the CDR3 is TGTGCCACGGAGACAGGGGGCGCACACGGGGAGCTGTTTTTT.

This clonotype was seen repeatedly, ten times or more. As DNA, the CDR3 is TGTGCCTGGAGTGTACTGCAGGGTTTTGGCTACACCTTC. Protein product: CAWSVLQGFGYTF. The chain employs TRBV30 and TRBJ1-2; D possibly corresponds to TRBD1 (5 bases). Germline loops: CDR1 GTSNPN, CDR2 SVGIG (reference sequence). Trimming removed 0 bases at V and 7 bases at J, with 12 bases between. The CDR3 has 13 residues.

Only a few counts were recorded for this clonotype. This chain links TRBV20-1 with TRBJ2-7; 12 nucleotides align to TRBD1. This CDR3 has 21 amino acids. Trimming took 3 bases from V and 7 from J; bases not matched to a gene: 28. Germline CDR1 and CDR2: DFQATT and SNEGSKA (reference sequence). The CDR3 sequence is CSARGPGQGAIGAGRSVEQYF. The CDR3 DNA sequence: TGCAGTGCTAGGGGTCCGGGACAGGGGGCCATTGGAGCAGGACGGAGCGTAGAGCAGTACTTC.

In this sample, this clonotype turned up many times. The rearrangement uses TRBV29-1 and TRBJ1-5; D is ambiguous. The V and J ends lost 4 bases and 2 bases respectively, with 9 bases between them. Per germline, CDR1 SQVTM and CDR2 ANQGSEA. This CDR3 has 13 amino acids. DNA for the CDR3: TGCAGCGTTGTCGTGGGAGGCAATCAGCCCCAGCATTTT. Translated, it gives CSVVVGGNQPQHF. The full variable domain, in which reference TRBV29-1 and TRBJ1-5 provide the parts outside the CDR3, is SAVISQKPSRDICQRGTSLTIQCQVDSQVTMMFWYRQQPGQSLTLIATANQGSEATYESGFVIDKFPISRPNLTFSTLTVSNMSPEDSSIYLCSVVVGGNQPQHFGDGTRLSIL.

A few counts support this clonotype. The V gene is TRBV18, the J gene TRBJ2-7, with 8 positions matching TRBD1. The germline V gene encodes CDR1 KGHSH and CDR2 LQKENI. The V and J ends lost 6 bases and 3 bases, in that order; junction bases with no gene match: 10. This CDR3 contains 15 residues. In DNA form, the CDR3 reads TGTGCCAGCTCCCGAGGACAGGGAGCTTTCTACGAGCAGTACTTC. This translates into CASSRGQGAFYEQYF.

The CDR3 reads CASSLTGGGFDEQFF. The CDR3 DNA follows: TGTGCCAGCAGCTTGACAGGGGGCGGGTTTGATGAGCAGTTCTTC. The chain carries TRBV5-6 and TRBJ2-1; 9 nucleotides align to TRBD1. The length of the CDR3 is 15 residues. Germline loops: CDR1 SGHDT, CDR2 YYEEEE. The ends lost 1 base at V and 8 bases at J; junction bases unmatched: 7. Full variable domain (outside the CDR3, taken from reference TRBV5-6 and TRBJ2-1): DAGVTQSPTHLIKTRGQQVTLRCSPKSGHDTVSWYQQALGQGPQFIFQYYEEEERQRGNFPDRFSGHQFPNYSSELNVNALLLGDSALYLCASSLTGGGFDEQFFGPGTRLTVL.

This clonotype occurred many times. The chain couples TRBV12-3 or TRBV12-4 to TRBJ2-3; 9 nucleotides agree with TRBD2. V shed 2 bases, J shed 4 bases, and the junction held 10 bases outside the gene matches. This CDR3 has 17 amino acids. CDR3 residues: CASSLFLAGWRPDTQYF. CDR3 nucleotides: TGTGCCAGCAGTTTATTCCTAGCGGGATGGAGGCCAGATACGCAGTATTTT.

This chain uses TRBV7-2 with TRBJ2-3; D ambiguous. CDR1 and CDR2 from the germline V gene are SGHTA and FQGNSA. This CDR3 has 12 amino acids. V dropped 5 bases and J dropped 6 bases, with 9 bases sitting between them. CDR3 sequence reads: CASSRFEDTQYF. The CDR3 coding sequence is TGTGCCAGCAGCCGGTTTGAGGATACGCAGTATTTT.

This clonotype was seen at least ten times. J is TRBJ2-1 and V is TRBV7-2, with D possibly being TRBD1 (5 bases). V shed 0 bases and J shed 5 bases, with 11 bases lying between them. CDR3 length: 15 residues. The germline V gene encodes CDR1 SGHTA and CDR2 FQGNSA. CDR3 protein: CASSLAGQGNNEQFF. The CDR3 bases are TGTGCCAGCAGCTTAGCGGGGCAGGGCAACAATGAGCAGTTCTTC.

This clonotype was counted between two and nine times. V and J are TRBV5-1 and TRBJ2-5; the match to TRBD1 covers 8 bases. The V segment lost 3 bases and the J segment 5 bases; nucleotides outside the gene matches: 6. CDR1 and CDR2 (germline): SGHRS, YFSETQ. This CDR3 has 14 residues. The CDR3 region is CASSSQNRGETQYF. The CDR3 DNA follows: TGCGCCAGCAGCTCCCAAAACAGGGGGGAGACCCAGTACTTC.

This clonotype came up a few times. No conserved phenylalanine or tryptophan is present at the end of the CDR3, so a read error is the likely explanation. The V call is TRBV10-3, the J call TRBJ1-1, with D maybe TRBD1 (5 bases). Trimming left V 0 bases short and J 0 bases short, with 8 bases between. Germline-derived CDR1 and CDR2 are ENHRY and SYGVKD. This CDR3 has 15 residues. CDR3 bases: TGTGCCATCAGTGAGTCGGCAGGGATGAACACTGAAGCTTTCCTT. Its protein product is CAISESAGMNTEAFL.

A few counts support this clonotype. The chain links TRBV7-2 to TRBJ2-3, with D possibly being TRBD1 (6 bases). V lost 10 bases, J lost 8 bases, and 13 bases lay in between. This CDR3 region has 11 residues. Per germline, CDR1 SGHTA and CDR2 FQGNSA. CDR3 sequence: CAISLGATQYF. The CDR3 DNA sequence: TGTGCCATTTCATTGGGGGCTACGCAGTATTTT.

The table lists this clonotype with many counts. The chain links TRBV6-5 to TRBJ2-1, with a weak D call TRBD1 (5 bases). The V end lost 0 bases, the J end lost 0 bases, and 9 bases lay between the germline ends. Germline-derived CDR1 and CDR2 are MNHEY and SVGAGI. The CDR3 covers 16 residues. Here the CDR3 DNA reads TGTGCCAGCAGTTACTCGACAGCCACCTCCTACAATGAGCAGTTCTTC. Protein sequence: CASSYSTATSYNEQFF.

The rearrangement uses TRBV4-2 and TRBJ2-3, with TRBD1 matching over 7 bases. Germline V gene sequence: CDR1 LGHNA, CDR2 YNFKEQ. V shed 0 bases and J 0 bases; nucleotides not matched to a gene: 9. The CDR3 has 18 amino acids. The CDR3 region has the DNA TGTGCCAGCAGCCAAGAGGGTGGGACAGAAATTAGCACAGATACGCAGTATTTT. Translated: CASSQEGGTEISTDTQYF.

The chain carries TRBV3-1 and TRBJ1-6; 8 bases are shared with TRBD1. Per germline, CDR1 LGHDT and CDR2 YNNKEL (reference sequence). Losses at the gene ends were 4 bases for V and 9 bases for J; bases not matched to a gene: 8. This CDR3 is 15 amino acids long. CDR3 sequence (DNA): TGTGCCAGCAGCCCCTTGCAGGGGGCGGCTTCACCCCTCCACTTT. Protein: CASSPLQGAASPLHF. Full variable domain (missing parts from reference TRBV3-1 and TRBJ1-6): DTAVSQTPKYLVTQMGNDKSIKCEQNLGHDTMYWYKQDSKKFLKIMFSYNNKELIINETVPNRFSPKSPDKAHLNLHINSLELGDSAVYFCASSPLQGAASPLHFGNGTRLTVT.

This clonotype has a count of ten or more. This chain links TRBV30 with TRBJ2-2; D not resolved. The CDR3 length is 14 residues. The germline V and J ends were trimmed by 2 bases and 4 bases, with 11 bases remaining between them. Germline CDR1 is GTSNPN and CDR2 is SVGIG (reference sequence). This CDR3 reads CAWSRQTFTGELFF. In nucleotides, the CDR3 is TGTGCCTGGAGTAGGCAGACCTTCACCGGGGAGCTGTTTTTT.

The chain carries TRBV7-9 and TRBJ1-5; no clear D. Germline lookup yields CDR1 SEHNR and CDR2 FQNEAQ (reference sequence). Trimming pared 0 bases from V and 1 base from J, leaving 4 bases between. The CDR3 has 14 amino acids. The CDR3 DNA reads as TGTGCCAGCAGCTTAGCGCAGAGCAATCAGCCCCAGCATTTT. Protein product: CASSLAQSNQPQHF.

This clonotype occurred many times. The CDR3 loop reads CASSPVGSGSWGNEQFF. Written as DNA, the CDR3 is TGTGCCAGCAGCCCCGTTGGTAGCGGGAGTTGGGGGAATGAGCAGTTCTTC. The chain carries TRBV9 and TRBJ2-1, with 9 nucleotides matching TRBD2. From germline, CDR1 is SGDLS and CDR2 YYNGEE. Trimming took 4 bases from V and 7 from J; bases not matched to a gene: 15. This CDR3 has 17 residues.

This clonotype came up many times. The chain joins TRBV18 to TRBJ1-1, with a possible D match to TRBD1 (5 bases). V lost 2 bases to trimming and J lost 1 base, with 11 bases between them. CDR3 length: 15 amino acids. From germline, CDR1 is KGHSH and CDR2 LQKENI. This CDR3 reads CASSPSPDTNTEAFF. The CDR3 nucleotides are TGTGCCAGCTCACCATCCCCGGACACGAACACTGAAGCTTTCTTT.

Many counts were recorded for this clonotype. J is TRBJ2-2 and V is TRBV3-1; perhaps TRBD2 as D (5 bases). CDR3 length: 16 amino acids. Trimming stripped 1 base from V and 0 bases from J, with 9 bases between. The V gene's germline CDR1 is LGHDT and CDR2 YNNKEL (reference sequence). For the CDR3, the DNA is TGTGCCAGCAGCCAAGTCTCGGGGTCGAACACCGGGGAGCTGTTTTTT. This gives the protein CASSQVSGSNTGELFF.

Points on this clonotype: One base away lies a much larger clone, so this may be a sequencing read error. The chain has TRBV5-5 and TRBJ2-2, with D uncertain. Germline V gene data show CDR1 as SGHKS and CDR2 as YYEKEE (reference sequence). V dropped 0 bases and J dropped 4 bases, with 10 bases sitting between them. The CDR3 consists of 15 residues. The CDR3 DNA is TGTGCCAGCAGCTTGGTGCAGGTGAGCACCGGGGAGCTGTTTTTT. Translation gives CASSLVQVSTGELFF.